This TCR beta chain is drawn from a study of T cell repertoires in cytomegalovirus infection. TCRdb passed the reads through MiXCR, listing each CDR3 protein once. The sample has some 680,000 distinct CDR3 sequences; 35% to 45% are singletons. Germline loops: CDR1 MNHEY, CDR2 SMNVEV (reference sequence). CDR3 length equals 17 residues. The junction had 8 bases not matched to a gene; V was cut back by 5 bases and J by 1 base. The rearrangement uses TRBV27 and TRBJ2-4; TRBD2 matches 10 bases. Sequencing input: PBMCs. The TCR comes from a human donor in good health (CMV status not recorded). Some clones in this sample may be carry-over from other donors' samples. The CDR3 here is CASSLAGAGAAKNIQYF. In DNA, the CDR3 is TGTGCCAGCAGTCTAGCGGGAGCGGGCGCGGCCAAAAACATTCAGTACTTC.